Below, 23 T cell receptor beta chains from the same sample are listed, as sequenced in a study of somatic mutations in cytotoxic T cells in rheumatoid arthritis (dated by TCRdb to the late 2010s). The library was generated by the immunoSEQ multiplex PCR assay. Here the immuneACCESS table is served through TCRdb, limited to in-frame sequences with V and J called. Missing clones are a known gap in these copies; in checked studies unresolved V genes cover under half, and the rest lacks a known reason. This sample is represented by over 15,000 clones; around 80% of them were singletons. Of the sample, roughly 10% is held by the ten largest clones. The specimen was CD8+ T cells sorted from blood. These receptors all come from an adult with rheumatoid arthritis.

CDR3 protein: CASSSTGEAYEQFF. CDR3 DNA: TGTGCCAGCAGCTCGACAGGGGAGGCATATGAGCAGTTCTTC. This chain joins TRBV7-9 and TRBJ2-1, with TRBD1 matching over 8 bases. Trimming at V came to 4 bases and at J to 8 bases, leaving 7 bases not matched to a gene. Germline CDR1 SEHNR, CDR2 FQNEAQ (reference sequence). The CDR3 has 14 residues.

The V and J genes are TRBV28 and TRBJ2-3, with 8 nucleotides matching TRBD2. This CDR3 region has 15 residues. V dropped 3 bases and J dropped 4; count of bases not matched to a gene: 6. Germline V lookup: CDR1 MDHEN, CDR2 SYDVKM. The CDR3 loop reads CASSFGGALADTQYF. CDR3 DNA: TGTGCCAGCAGTTTCGGGGGGGCTCTGGCAGATACGCAGTATTTT.

The CDR3 reads CSVDGGQLYGYTF. CDR3 bases: TGCAGCGTTGACGGGGGACAGCTCTATGGCTACACCTTC. V is TRBV29-1 and J is TRBJ1-2; TRBD1 matches at 7 bases. The V and J ends lost 3 bases and 4 bases, in that order; junction bases with no gene match: 5. The CDR3 loop spans 13 amino acids. Germline V gene lookup returns CDR1 SQVTM and CDR2 ANQGSEA.

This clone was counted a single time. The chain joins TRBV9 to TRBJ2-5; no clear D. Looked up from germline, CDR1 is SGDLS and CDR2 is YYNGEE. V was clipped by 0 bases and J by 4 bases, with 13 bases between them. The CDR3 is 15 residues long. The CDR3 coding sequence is TGTGCCAGCAGCGTAGATGGTAAGAGAGGAGAGACCCAGTACTTC. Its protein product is CASSVDGKRGETQYF.

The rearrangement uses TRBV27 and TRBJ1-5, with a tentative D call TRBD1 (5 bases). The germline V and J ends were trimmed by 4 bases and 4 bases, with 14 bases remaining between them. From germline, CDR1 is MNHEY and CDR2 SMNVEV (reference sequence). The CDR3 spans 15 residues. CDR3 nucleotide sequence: TGTGCCAGCAGTTCTAATACAGGAATTAATCAGCCCCAGCATTTT. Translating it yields CASSSNTGINQPQHF.

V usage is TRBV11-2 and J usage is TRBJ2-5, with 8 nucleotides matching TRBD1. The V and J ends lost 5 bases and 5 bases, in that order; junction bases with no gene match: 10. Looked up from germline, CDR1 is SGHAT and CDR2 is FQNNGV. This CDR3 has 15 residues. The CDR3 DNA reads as TGTGCCAGCAGCCTCCCCCCAGGGGGCCAGGAGACCCAGTACTTC. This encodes CASSLPPGGQETQYF.

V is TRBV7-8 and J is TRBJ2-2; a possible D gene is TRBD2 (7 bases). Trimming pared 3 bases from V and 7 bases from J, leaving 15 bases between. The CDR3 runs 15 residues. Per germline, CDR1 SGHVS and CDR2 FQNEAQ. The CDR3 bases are TGTGCCAGCAGCTTCTATGAGGGGGGGATCGGGGAGCTGTTTTTT. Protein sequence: CASSFYEGGIGELFF.

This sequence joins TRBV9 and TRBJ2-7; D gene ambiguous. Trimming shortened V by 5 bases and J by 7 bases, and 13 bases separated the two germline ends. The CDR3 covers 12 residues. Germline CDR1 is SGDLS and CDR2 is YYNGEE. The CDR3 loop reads CASSENTGEQYF. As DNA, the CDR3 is TGTGCCAGCAGTGAAAACACCGGAGAGCAGTACTTC.

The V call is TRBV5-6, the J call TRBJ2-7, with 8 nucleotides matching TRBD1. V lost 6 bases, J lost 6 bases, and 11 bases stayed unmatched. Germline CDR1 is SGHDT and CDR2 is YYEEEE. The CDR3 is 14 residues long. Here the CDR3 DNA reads TGTGCCAGCACCCCCACAGGGGGACCCCGCGAGCAGTACTTC. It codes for CASTPTGGPREQYF.

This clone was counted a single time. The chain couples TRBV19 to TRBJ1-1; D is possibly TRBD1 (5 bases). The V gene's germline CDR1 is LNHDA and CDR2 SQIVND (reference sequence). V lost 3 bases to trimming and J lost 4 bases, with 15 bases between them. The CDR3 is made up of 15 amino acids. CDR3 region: CASSMSDGGSTEAFF. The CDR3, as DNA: TGTGCCAGTAGTATGAGTGACGGGGGGAGCACTGAAGCTTTCTTT.

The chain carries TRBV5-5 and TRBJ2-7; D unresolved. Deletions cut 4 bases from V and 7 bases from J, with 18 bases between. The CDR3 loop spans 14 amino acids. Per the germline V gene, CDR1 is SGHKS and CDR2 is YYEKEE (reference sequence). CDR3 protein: CASSGGTRPLEQYF. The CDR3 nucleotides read TGTGCCAGCAGCGGTGGAACAAGGCCCTTAGAGCAGTACTTC.

The CDR3 sequence: CASSVAGGQETQYF. The DNA for the CDR3 is TGTGCCAGCAGCGTAGCGGGGGGGCAAGAGACCCAGTACTTC. V is TRBV9 and J is TRBJ2-5; 8 positions match TRBD2. V was pared by 0 bases and J by 2 bases, with 0 bases of the junction left unmatched. The CDR3 has 14 amino acids. Germline CDR1 and CDR2: SGDLS and YYNGEE.

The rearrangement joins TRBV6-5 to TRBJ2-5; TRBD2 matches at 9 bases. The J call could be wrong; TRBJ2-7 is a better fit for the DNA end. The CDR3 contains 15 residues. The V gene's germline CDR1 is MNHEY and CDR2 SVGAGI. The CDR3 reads CASSYEAGGAYEQYF. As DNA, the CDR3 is TGTGCCAGCAGTTACGAGGCGGGGGGGGCCTACGAGCAGTACTTC.

Here the CDR3 reads CASSGGGGALETQYF. CDR3 bases: TGCGCCAGCAGTGGGGGCGGGGGGGCCTTGGAGACCCAGTACTTC. The rearrangement joins TRBV10-2 to TRBJ2-5, with 9 positions matching TRBD2. CDR3 size: 15 residues. From germline, CDR1 is WSHSY and CDR2 SAAADI. J lost 5 bases, V lost 4 bases, and 8 bases had no gene match.

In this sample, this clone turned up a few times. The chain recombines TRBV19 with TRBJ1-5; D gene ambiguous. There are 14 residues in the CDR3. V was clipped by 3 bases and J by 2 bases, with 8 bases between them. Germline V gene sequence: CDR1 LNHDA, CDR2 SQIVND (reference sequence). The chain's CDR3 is CASSITSRNQPQHF. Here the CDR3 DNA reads TGTGCCAGTAGTATTACCAGCCGCAATCAGCCCCAGCATTTT.

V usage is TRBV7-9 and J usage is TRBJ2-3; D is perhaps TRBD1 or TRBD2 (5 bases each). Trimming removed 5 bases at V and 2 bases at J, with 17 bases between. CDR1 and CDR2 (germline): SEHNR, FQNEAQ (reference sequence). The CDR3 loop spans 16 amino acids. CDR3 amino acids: CASSRGFPTDTDTQYF. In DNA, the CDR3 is TGTGCCAGCAGCCGGGGCTTTCCCACGGACACAGATACGCAGTATTTT.

The CDR3 DNA is TGTGCCAGCAGTTACGCAGGGGAGAGTAATGGCTACACCTTC. Translating gives CASSYAGESNGYTF. V and J are TRBV6-5 and TRBJ1-2, with TRBD1 as a possible D gene (6 bases). Trimming cost V 2 bases and J 6 bases, with 13 bases left between them. The CDR3 has 14 amino acids. Germline CDR1 and CDR2: MNHEY and SVGAGI.

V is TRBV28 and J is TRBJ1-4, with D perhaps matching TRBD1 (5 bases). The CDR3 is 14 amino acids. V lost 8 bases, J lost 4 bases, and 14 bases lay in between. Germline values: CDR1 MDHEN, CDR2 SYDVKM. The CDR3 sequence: CASGLGLLNEKLFF. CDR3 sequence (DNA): TGTGCCAGCGGCTTGGGACTCCTTAATGAAAAACTGTTTTTT. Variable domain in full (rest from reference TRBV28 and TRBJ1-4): DVKVTQSSRYLVKRTGEKVFLECVQDMDHENMFWYRQDPGLGLRLIYFSYDVKMKEKGDIPEGYSVSREKKERFSLILESASTNQTSMYLCASGLGLLNEKLFFGSGTQLSVL.

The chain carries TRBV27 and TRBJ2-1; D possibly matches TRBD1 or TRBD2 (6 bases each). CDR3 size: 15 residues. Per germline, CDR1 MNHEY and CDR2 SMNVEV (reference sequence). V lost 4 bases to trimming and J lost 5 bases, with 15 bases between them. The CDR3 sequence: CASSSTPGAHNEQFF. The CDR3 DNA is TGTGCCAGCAGTTCAACACCGGGGGCGCACAATGAGCAGTTCTTC.

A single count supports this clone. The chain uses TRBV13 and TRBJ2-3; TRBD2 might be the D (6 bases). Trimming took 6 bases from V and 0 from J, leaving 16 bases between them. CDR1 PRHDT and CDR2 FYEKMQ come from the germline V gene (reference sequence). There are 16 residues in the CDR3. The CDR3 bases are TGTGCCAGCAGGGACCCTGGGGCGGGAAGCACAGATACGCAGTATTTT. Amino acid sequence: CASRDPGAGSTDTQYF.

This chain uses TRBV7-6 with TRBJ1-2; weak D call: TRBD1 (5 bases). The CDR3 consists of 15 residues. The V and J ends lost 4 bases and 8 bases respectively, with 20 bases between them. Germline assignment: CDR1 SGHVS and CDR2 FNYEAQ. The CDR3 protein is CASSSGPRDPMGYTF. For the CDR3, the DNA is TGTGCCAGCAGCTCAGGTCCCCGGGACCCAATGGGCTACACCTTC.

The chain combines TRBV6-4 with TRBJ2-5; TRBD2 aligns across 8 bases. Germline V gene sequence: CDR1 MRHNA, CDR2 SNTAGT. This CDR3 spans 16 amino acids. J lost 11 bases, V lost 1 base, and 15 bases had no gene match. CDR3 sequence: CASSDLPGTRLSEQYF. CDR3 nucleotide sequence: TGTGCCAGCAGTGACTTACCCGGGACTAGATTGAGTGAGCAGTACTTC.

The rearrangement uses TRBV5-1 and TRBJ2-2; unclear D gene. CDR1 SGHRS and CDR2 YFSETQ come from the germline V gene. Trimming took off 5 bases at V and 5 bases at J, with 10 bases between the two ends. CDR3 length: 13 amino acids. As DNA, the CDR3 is TGCGCCAGCAGATGGACCACAACCGGGGAGCTGTTTTTT. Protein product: CASRWTTTGELFF.